This entry lists 18 T cell receptor beta chains sequenced from one sample in a study of blood T cell repertoires in COVID-19. Produced via immunoSEQ multiplex PCR; TCRdb's table is partial and in-frame only. The sample yields about 160,000 clones, around 80% seen once. Material for sequencing was PBMCs or T cells enriched from blood (not recorded which). The receptors here all came from a woman aged 55-75 years who had recovered from COVID-19.

The genes are TRBV9 and TRBJ2-5; 7 bases are shared with TRBD1. The CDR3 loop spans 14 amino acids. With V trimmed by 5 bases and J by 5 bases, 9 bases remained unmatched. In germline, CDR1 is SGDLS, CDR2 YYNGEE. This CDR3 reads CASSRQGEGETQYF. The CDR3 DNA reads TGTGCCAGCAGTCGACAGGGAGAAGGGGAGACCCAGTACTTC.

V gene TRBV11-2 combines with J gene TRBJ2-7; TRBD1 is a possible D gene (6 bases). The V gene's germline CDR1 is SGHAT and CDR2 FQNNGV. CDR3 size: 12 residues. With 5 bases removed from V and 13 bases from J, the gap between germline ends came to 18 bases. CDR3: CASSPDLGANYF. The CDR3 DNA sequence: TGTGCCAGCAGCCCAGATTTGGGGGCGAATTACTTC.

V is TRBV19 and J is TRBJ1-2; 8 nucleotides agree with TRBD1. Germline assignment: CDR1 LNHDA and CDR2 SQIVND (reference sequence). The CDR3 runs 18 residues. V trimming: 3 bases; J trimming: 0 bases; junction bases outside the gene matches: 12. CDR3: CASSIGTGWGKANYGYTF. The DNA of the CDR3 is TGTGCCAGTAGTATCGGGACAGGTTGGGGAAAAGCTAACTATGGCTACACCTTC.

The chain employs TRBV2 and TRBJ2-5; weak D call: TRBD2 (5 bases). V lost 5 bases to trimming and J lost 3 bases, with 10 bases between them. Germline lookup yields CDR1 SNHLY and CDR2 FYNNEI. There are 13 residues in the CDR3. CDR3 DNA sequence: TGTGCCAGCAGTAGCGGAAACGAAGAGACCCAGTACTTC. Residues: CASSSGNEETQYF.

The J gene is TRBJ1-4, the V gene TRBV5-1, with D perhaps matching TRBD1 (6 bases). Germline CDR1 reads SGHRS; CDR2 reads YFSETQ. CDR3 length: 14 residues. The V end was cut by 1 base, the J end by 8 bases, with 12 bases between. The CDR3 reads CASSLQGSGEKLFF. CDR3 DNA sequence: TGCGCCAGCAGCTTGCAGGGGTCAGGCGAAAAACTGTTTTTT.

V and J are TRBV25-1 and TRBJ1-1; the D is unclear. Trimming removed 4 bases at V and 8 bases at J, with 17 bases between. The germline gives CDR1 MGHDK, CDR2 SYGVNS. There are 14 residues in the CDR3. The CDR3 loop reads CASSVNPTAGEAFF. For the CDR3, the DNA is TGTGCCAGCAGTGTAAACCCTACAGCGGGCGAAGCTTTCTTT.

The CDR3 bases are TGTGCCAGCAGCTTAGGCAGGGGCCCGAAGACCCAGTACTTC. As protein: CASSLGRGPKTQYF. The chain employs TRBV13 and TRBJ2-5; D is possibly TRBD1 (6 bases). Looked up from germline, CDR1 is PRHDT and CDR2 is FYEKMQ (reference sequence). Trimming cost V 0 bases and J 6 bases, with 11 bases left between them. This CDR3 comprises 14 residues. The variable domain in full, completed from reference TRBV13 and TRBJ2-5, reads AAGVIQSPRHLIKEKRETATLKCYPIPRHDTVYWYQQGPGQDPQFLISFYEKMQSDKGSIPDRFSAQQFSDYHSELNMSSLELGDSALYFCASSLGRGPKTQYFGPGTRLLVL.

This rearrangement joins TRBV20-1 to TRBJ2-5; the D gene is possibly TRBD1 (5 bases). The CDR3 length is 11 residues. CDR1 is DFQATT, CDR2 SNEGSKA, per germline (reference sequence). Trimming took off 6 bases at V and 4 bases at J, with 9 bases between the two ends. The CDR3 coding sequence is TGCAGTGCCATCAGGGCAGAGACCCAGTACTTC. Translation: CSAIRAETQYF.

The chain is built from TRBV29-1 and TRBJ2-6, with 12 bases that match TRBD1. Germline-derived CDR1 and CDR2 are SQVTM and ANQGSEA. The CDR3 is made up of 20 amino acids. V shed 0 bases and J 0 bases; nucleotides not matched to a gene: 9. CDR3 region: CSVEERGTGGPSSGANVLTF. The CDR3 DNA sequence: TGCAGCGTTGAAGAGAGGGGGACAGGGGGCCCCAGCTCTGGGGCCAACGTCCTGACTTTC.

This chain links TRBV13 with TRBJ2-3; 9 nucleotides match TRBD2. V shed 4 bases and J 4 bases; nucleotides not matched to a gene: 6. In germline, CDR1 is PRHDT, CDR2 FYEKMQ (reference sequence). CDR3 size: 15 residues. CDR3 sequence: CASSYDSGGADTQYF. The CDR3, as DNA: TGTGCCAGCAGCTATGATAGCGGGGGTGCAGATACGCAGTATTTT.

The V gene is TRBV19, the J gene TRBJ2-7; 9 nucleotides line up with TRBD1. Trimming took 5 bases from V and 3 from J; bases not matched to a gene: 5. This CDR3 is built from 14 residues. The germline CDR1 and CDR2 sequences are LNHDA and SQIVND (reference sequence). CDR3 protein: CASSAGTGNYEQYF. The CDR3 DNA sequence: TGTGCCAGTAGTGCCGGGACAGGGAACTACGAGCAGTACTTC.

The V and J genes are TRBV4-2 and TRBJ2-1; TRBD2 matches at 13 bases. Germline CDR1 LGHNA, CDR2 YNFKEQ. With 5 bases clipped from V and 6 bases from J, the junction kept 4 bases outside the gene matches. This CDR3 has 15 residues. DNA for the CDR3: TGTGCCAGCAGCGAACTAGCGGGGGGGCCCAATGAGCAGTTCTTC. Translating it yields CASSELAGGPNEQFF.

J is TRBJ2-2 and V is TRBV5-4; 8 positions match TRBD2. After removal of 4 bases from V and 7 bases from J, the junction contained 9 bases not matched to a gene. Germline loops: CDR1 SGHNT, CDR2 YYREEE (reference sequence). The CDR3 runs 15 residues. The CDR3 DNA reads as TGTGCCAGCAGCGACCTTAGCGGGATCGACGGGGAGCTGTTTTTT. This sequence encodes CASSDLSGIDGELFF.

This sequence joins TRBV7-6 and TRBJ2-3; 14 nucleotides agree with TRBD2. The germline gives CDR1 SGHVS, CDR2 FNYEAQ. The CDR3 contains 17 residues. Unmatched junction bases numbered 8, after V lost 5 bases and J lost 4 bases. The CDR3 is CASSPRTSGGLADTQYF. The CDR3 coding sequence is TGTGCCAGCAGCCCACGGACTAGCGGGGGGTTGGCAGATACGCAGTATTTT.

The table lists this clone with a few counts. This chain connects TRBV10-1 to TRBJ2-5; D is uncertain. The ends were cut back, 4 bases at V and 1 base at J, with 7 bases in the middle. The CDR3 loop spans 13 amino acids. Germline V gene lookup returns CDR1 WNHNN and CDR2 SYGVQD (reference sequence). The CDR3 here is CASSGALQETQYF. The DNA of the CDR3 is TGCGCCAGCAGTGGGGCCCTCCAAGAGACCCAGTACTTC.

This clone was found once. The J gene is TRBJ2-3, the V gene TRBV27, with D maybe TRBD2 (6 bases). The CDR3 totals 15 residues. CDR1 is MNHEY, CDR2 SMNVEV, per germline (reference sequence). The germline V and J ends were trimmed by 4 bases and 2 bases, with 13 bases remaining between them. CDR3 in DNA: TGTGCCAGCAGTTCAATAGCGGCTTACACAGATACGCAGTATTTT. It codes for CASSSIAAYTDTQYF.

The chain joins TRBV9 to TRBJ1-1, with TRBD1 identical over 10 bases. V dropped 3 bases and J dropped 6; count of bases not matched to a gene: 8. Germline assignment: CDR1 SGDLS and CDR2 YYNGEE. The CDR3 consists of 15 residues. CDR3 DNA: TGTGCCAGCAGCGCAGAAGACAGGGGGCCGGCTGAAGCTTTCTTT. It translates to CASSAEDRGPAEAFF.

The chain employs TRBV10-2 and TRBJ2-1; 11 bases match TRBD2. Per the germline V gene, CDR1 is WSHSY and CDR2 is SAAADI. With V trimmed by 6 bases and J by 4 bases, 8 bases remained unmatched. CDR3 size: 16 residues. CDR3 loop: CASRLGTSGPYNEQFF. CDR3 sequence (DNA): TGCGCCAGCAGGCTTGGGACTAGCGGACCTTACAATGAGCAGTTCTTC.